A single sample is the source of the 30 T cell receptor beta chains below, sequenced in a study of CD8+CD57+ T cells in acquired aplastic anemia. CD8+CD57+ cell expansion, shown by flow cytometry, had occurred in the patients selected for sequencing. Profiling that covered TCR beta VDJ and CDR3 relied on genomic DNA as its template. Each CDR3 protein is one row after TCRdb ran MiXCR on the reads. Of 200,000 to 250,000 distinct CDR3 sequences in the sample, more than 55% are singletons; the top ten hold around 60%. Material: sorted CD4+, CD8+, or CD8+CD57+ T cells (not recorded which) from PBMCs. All receptors come from a human donor with aplastic anemia.

The chain employs TRBV2 and TRBJ2-7; 7 nucleotides align to TRBD1. Germline CDR1 is SNHLY and CDR2 is FYNNEI. This CDR3 has 13 residues. After removal of 10 bases from V and 0 bases from J, the junction contained 6 bases not matched to a gene. CDR3: CANTGVDSYEQYF. CDR3 bases: TGTGCCAATACAGGGGTGGACTCCTACGAGCAGTACTTC. Variable domain in full (rest from reference TRBV2 and TRBJ2-7): EPEVTQTPSHQVTQMGQEVILRCVPISNHLYFYWYRQILGQKVEFLVSFYNNEISEKSEIFDDQFSVERPDGSNFTLKIRSTKLEDSAMYFCANTGVDSYEQYFGPGTRLTVT.

As DNA, the CDR3 is TGCGCCAGCAGACGGAGCGGGGGAGACGAGCAGTACTTC. It is translated as CASRRSGGDEQYF. The chain is built from TRBV5-1 and TRBJ2-7; 8 bases map to TRBD2. After removal of 5 bases from V and 5 bases from J, the junction contained 6 bases not matched to a gene. Germline V lookup: CDR1 SGHRS, CDR2 YFSETQ. This CDR3 has 13 amino acids.

The rearrangement uses TRBV9 and TRBJ1-3; D not resolved. The CDR3 runs 16 residues. The germline V gene encodes CDR1 SGDLS and CDR2 YYNGEE. V lost 4 bases to trimming and J lost 0 bases, with 14 bases between them. CDR3 bases: TGTGCCAGCAGCCCCCCGGGCAGTACCTCTGGAAACACCATATATTTT. Encoded protein: CASSPPGSTSGNTIYF. The entire variable domain, with the rest obtained from reference TRBV9 and TRBJ1-3, is as follows: DSGVTQTPKHLITATGQRVTLRCSPRSGDLSVYWYQQSLDQGLQFLIQYYNGEERAKGNILERFSAQQFPDLHSELNLSSLELGDSALYFCASSPPGSTSGNTIYFGEGSWLTVV.

The V call is TRBV5-1, the J call TRBJ2-2, with TRBD1 matching over 7 bases. Germline-derived CDR1 and CDR2 are SGHRS and YFSETQ. V lost 2 bases, J lost 4 bases, and 5 bases stayed unmatched. The CDR3 runs to 15 residues. CDR3 amino acids: CASSFDRVGTGELFF. CDR3 coding DNA: TGCGCCAGCAGCTTTGACAGGGTCGGCACCGGGGAGCTGTTTTTT.

This clonotype was picked up a small number of times. The J gene is TRBJ1-2, the V gene TRBV2; maybe TRBD1 (5 bases). The CDR3 sequence is 14 residues long. V was trimmed by 3 bases and J by 1 base, leaving 9 bases between them. In germline, CDR1 is SNHLY, CDR2 FYNNEI. CDR3 DNA: TGTGCCAGCAGTGACGACAGCCTTAACTATGGCTACACCTTC. Residues: CASSDDSLNYGYTF.

This clonotype was found a few times. The chain joins TRBV10-3 to TRBJ1-2; unclear D gene. CDR1 and CDR2 (germline): ENHRY, SYGVKD. This CDR3 is 12 amino acids long. The V end lost 9 bases, the J end lost 8 bases, and 16 bases lay between the germline ends. The CDR3 region is CAIRMYELGYTF. For the CDR3, the DNA is TGTGCCATTCGGATGTATGAGTTGGGCTACACCTTC.

V is TRBV9 and J is TRBJ1-1, with D possibly matching TRBD1 (5 bases). This CDR3 has 11 amino acids. In germline, CDR1 is SGDLS, CDR2 YYNGEE. Trimming took off 3 bases at V and 10 bases at J, with 10 bases between the two ends. The CDR3 DNA reads TGTGCCAGCAGCGCCGGGGACGGAGCTTTCTTT. Translation gives CASSAGDGAFF. Using reference TRBV9 and TRBJ1-1 for the parts outside the CDR3, the full variable domain is DSGVTQTPKHLITATGQRVTLRCSPRSGDLSVYWYQQSLDQGLQFLIQYYNGEERAKGNILERFSAQQFPDLHSELNLSSLELGDSALYFCASSAGDGAFFGQGTRLTVV.

J is TRBJ2-7 and V is TRBV7-9, with a weak D call TRBD1 (5 bases). CDR3 length: 14 amino acids. Germline CDR1 and CDR2: SEHNR and FQNEAQ (reference sequence). V was pared by 5 bases and J by 5 bases, with 16 bases between. CDR3 residues: CASSQGAGRNEQYF. The CDR3 DNA is TGTGCCAGCAGCCAAGGGGCAGGGCGGAACGAGCAGTACTTC.

The rearrangement uses TRBV7-2 and TRBJ1-3; D is unresolved. This CDR3 comprises 14 residues. Germline-derived CDR1 and CDR2 are SGHTA and FQGNSA. With 4 bases removed from V and 7 bases from J, the gap between germline ends came to 14 bases. The CDR3 loop reads CASSSHIEPNTIYF. In nucleotides, the CDR3 is TGTGCCAGCAGCTCCCATATTGAACCGAACACCATATATTTT.

This chain uses TRBV15 with TRBJ2-3; D not certain. CDR1 is LNHNV, CDR2 YYDKDF, per germline (reference sequence). The CDR3 covers 15 residues. Trimming stripped 1 base from V and 0 bases from J, with 8 bases between. The CDR3 nucleotides read TGTGCCACCAGCAGAGTGCGGAAGAGCACAGATACGCAGTATTTT. Translated: CATSRVRKSTDTQYF.

The chain is built from TRBV7-9 and TRBJ2-7; TRBD1 aligns across 9 bases. Trimming at V came to 4 bases and at J to 2 bases, leaving 6 bases not matched to a gene. The CDR3 runs to 15 residues. Germline V gene lookup returns CDR1 SEHNR and CDR2 FQNEAQ (reference sequence). CDR3 loop: CASSSRDRDAYEQYF. As DNA, the CDR3 is TGTGCCAGCAGCTCCCGGGACAGGGATGCCTACGAGCAGTACTTC. The variable domain in full, with the rest retrieved from reference TRBV7-9 and TRBJ2-7, is DTGVSQNPRHKITKRGQNVTFRCDPISEHNRLYWYRQTLGQGPEFLTYFQNEAQLEKSRLLSDRFSAERPKGSFSTLEIQRTEQGDSAMYLCASSSRDRDAYEQYFGPGTRLTVT.

This clonotype was picked up a small number of times. The V call is TRBV2, the J call TRBJ2-2; the D is unclear. This CDR3 has 12 residues. Trimming took off 4 bases at V and 3 bases at J, with 3 bases between the two ends. From germline, CDR1 is SNHLY and CDR2 FYNNEI. The CDR3 DNA is TGTGCCAGCAGTGCGGACACCGGGGAGCTGTTTTTT. Protein: CASSADTGELFF.

This CDR3 is CASSDSSGAETTDTQYF. CDR3 coding DNA: TGCGCCAGCAGTGACTCGTCGGGGGCGGAGACCACAGATACGCAGTATTTT. This rearrangement joins TRBV10-2 to TRBJ2-3, with D perhaps given as TRBD1 or TRBD2 (6 bases each). Germline CDR1 reads WSHSY; CDR2 reads SAAADI. CDR3 length: 17 residues. V lost 3 bases and J lost 2, with 18 bases in between.

This clonotype appeared many times. The gene calls are TRBV6-4 and TRBJ2-3; 10 bases align to TRBD2. CDR1 is MRHNA, CDR2 SNTAGT, per germline. The CDR3 runs 15 residues. After removal of 8 bases from V and 0 bases from J, the junction contained 5 bases not matched to a gene. The CDR3: CASSLAGGSTDTQYF. The CDR3 region has the DNA TGTGCCAGCTCGTTAGCGGGGGGTAGCACAGATACGCAGTATTTT.

V is TRBV19 and J is TRBJ1-2; TRBD1 matches 8 bases. CDR1 LNHDA and CDR2 SQIVND come from the germline V gene (reference sequence). The J segment lost 2 bases and the V segment lost 2 bases, leaving 4 bases of the junction unmatched. CDR3 length: 15 amino acids. The CDR3 sequence: CASSISGGQNYGYTF. CDR3 nucleotide sequence: TGTGCCAGTAGTATATCAGGGGGCCAGAACTATGGCTACACCTTC.

This clonotype was detected ten times or more. The V call is TRBV28, the J call TRBJ2-7; TRBD2 is a possible D gene (6 bases). V lost 5 bases and J 2 bases, leaving 16 bases between the germline ends. CDR3 length equals 15 residues. In germline, CDR1 is MDHEN, CDR2 SYDVKM. The CDR3 is CASSPTAGKTYEQYF. The CDR3 region has the DNA TGTGCCAGCAGTCCCACCGCGGGGAAGACCTACGAGCAGTACTTC.

The chain has TRBV10-2 and TRBJ2-5, with D possibly called TRBD1 or TRBD2 (5 bases each). V dropped 5 bases and J dropped 2 bases, with 12 bases sitting between them. Germline assignment: CDR1 WSHSY and CDR2 SAAADI. CDR3 length: 14 amino acids. The CDR3 reads CASSKGRRQETQYF. DNA of the CDR3: TGCGCCAGCAGTAAGGGACGGAGACAAGAGACCCAGTACTTC.

The rearrangement joins TRBV7-9 to TRBJ1-2; TRBD1 matches at 10 bases. This CDR3 comprises 15 residues. V shed 1 base and J 7 bases; nucleotides not matched to a gene: 6. The germline V gene encodes CDR1 SEHNR and CDR2 FQNEAQ (reference sequence). CDR3 coding DNA: TGTGCCAGCAGCTTAGGACCGACAGGGGGCGTTGGCTACACCTTC. This gives the protein CASSLGPTGGVGYTF.

To note about this clonotype: An end of the junction differs from the germline gene, which may be a read error. This chain connects TRBV7-2 to TRBJ2-1, with 9 positions matching TRBD2. Germline values: CDR1 SGHTA, CDR2 FQGNSA. The CDR3 contains 16 residues. The CDR3 here is CASSLERGASSNEQFF. CDR3 DNA: TGTGCCAGCAGCTTAGAGCGGGGGGCCTCTTCGAATGAGCAGTTTTTC.

V gene TRBV7-2 combines with J gene TRBJ1-1; no reliable D call. Germline-derived CDR1 and CDR2 are SGHTA and FQGNSA. The ends were cut back, 3 bases at V and 4 bases at J, with 15 bases in the middle. The CDR3 is 15 residues long. The CDR3 DNA reads TGTGCCAGCAGCTTCGGACGGCGGCGTGGCACTGAAGCTTTCTTT. This encodes CASSFGRRRGTEAFF.

The rearrangement uses TRBV10-3 and TRBJ1-6; 8 nucleotides align to TRBD1. The V segment lost 6 bases and the J segment 7 bases; nucleotides outside the gene matches: 11. This CDR3 comprises 16 residues. Per germline, CDR1 ENHRY and CDR2 SYGVKD. The CDR3 region is CAIRGGQAYKNSPLHF. The DNA of the CDR3 is TGTGCCATCAGGGGGGGACAGGCTTATAAGAATTCACCCCTCCACTTT.

This rearrangement joins TRBV13 to TRBJ1-6; D unresolved. Germline loops: CDR1 PRHDT, CDR2 FYEKMQ (reference sequence). There are 14 residues in the CDR3. V lost 3 bases to trimming and J lost 7 bases, with 10 bases between them. This CDR3 reads CASSFDLTNSPLHF. The CDR3 DNA sequence: TGTGCCAGCAGCTTTGACCTAACAAATTCACCCCTCCACTTT.

The chain couples TRBV24-1 to TRBJ2-7, with D tentatively TRBD1 (5 bases). V lost 4 bases to trimming and J lost 7 bases, with 16 bases between them. Germline assignment: CDR1 KGHDR and CDR2 SFDVKD. The CDR3 extends over 14 amino acids. The CDR3 protein is CATSDSRVLGEQYF. The CDR3 nucleotides are TGTGCCACCAGTGACAGCAGGGTTTTGGGAGAGCAGTACTTC.

The chain is built from TRBV7-9 and TRBJ2-5, with no clear D. Germline CDR1 SEHNR, CDR2 FQNEAQ (reference sequence). Deletions cut 5 bases from V and 5 bases from J, with 21 bases between. The CDR3 is 16 residues long. CDR3 nucleotides: TGTGCCAGCAGCCCGCCCCTACTAAAGATCGGGGAGACCCAGTACTTC. As protein: CASSPPLLKIGETQYF.

This sequence joins TRBV20-1 and TRBJ2-7, with 9 bases aligning to TRBD1. V dropped 3 bases and J dropped 5; count of bases not matched to a gene: 8. CDR3 length: 14 amino acids. Germline CDR1 DFQATT, CDR2 SNEGSKA (reference sequence). CDR3 nucleotides: TGCAGTGCTAGCAATGGACAGGGGAGTAACGAGCAGTACTTC. Translation gives CSASNGQGSNEQYF.

J is TRBJ1-2 and V is TRBV2; 8 bases map to TRBD1. Germline CDR1 reads SNHLY; CDR2 reads FYNNEI. The CDR3 runs 13 residues. V was clipped by 3 bases and J by 7 bases; unmatched bases: 4. CDR3 residues: CASSETGQGGYTF. CDR3 bases: TGTGCCAGCAGTGAGACAGGACAGGGTGGCTACACCTTC.

Of note for this clonotype: At one boundary the junction diverges from the germline segment, which might be a read error. The chain links TRBV7-9 to TRBJ2-2; D remains unclear. Per the germline V gene, CDR1 is SEHNR and CDR2 is FQNEAQ (reference sequence). This CDR3 has 13 amino acids. The CDR3 sequence: CASSRYPSGELFF. The CDR3 DNA reads TGTGCTAGCAGCAGATACCCCTCCGGGGAGCTGTTTTTT. The whole variable domain, filled in from reference TRBV7-9 and TRBJ2-2, reads DTGVSQNPRHKITKRGQNVTFRCDPISEHNRLYWYRQTLGQGPEFLTYFQNEAQLEKSRLLSDRFSAERPKGSFSTLEIQRTEQGDSAMYLCASSRYPSGELFFGEGSRLTVL.

The chain recombines TRBV9 with TRBJ2-3, with unresolved D. Germline CDR1 SGDLS, CDR2 YYNGEE. The CDR3 is made up of 16 amino acids. Trimming took off 0 bases at V and 5 bases at J, with 16 bases between the two ends. DNA for the CDR3: TGTGCCAGCAGCGTAGGGCTGTGGGCTAACGGAGATACGCAGTATTTT. This codes for CASSVGLWANGDTQYF.

This clonotype has just a few counts. The chain combines TRBV7-6 with TRBJ2-7; 8 bases are shared with TRBD1. The CDR3 has 14 amino acids. V was clipped by 1 base and J by 4 bases; unmatched bases: 3. The germline V gene has CDR1 SGHVS and CDR2 FNYEAQ. Here the CDR3 reads CASSLEDRDYEQYF. DNA of the CDR3: TGTGCCAGCAGCTTAGAGGACAGGGATTACGAGCAGTACTTC.

There are a few counts of this clonotype. V gene TRBV24-1 combines with J gene TRBJ2-7; D gene uncertain. V was shortened by 3 bases and J by 6 bases, with 17 bases between the two germline ends. Germline assignment: CDR1 KGHDR and CDR2 SFDVKD. This CDR3 is built from 15 residues. In DNA, the CDR3 is TGTGCCACCAGTGATGCCGGCGCGACCGGGCGCGAGCAGTACTTC. Its protein is CATSDAGATGREQYF.